The rows below give T cell receptor beta chains drawn from one sample of a study of cytomegalovirus exposure and HLA in healthy donors. Profiling relied on immunoSEQ multiplex PCR, and the TCRdb table lists in-frame clones only, not all of them. The sample includes about 65,000 clones, about 92% of them seen just once. Sequencing was carried out using PBMCs. The receptors come from a woman between 18 and 30 years old in good health and CMV-seronegative. The conserved cysteine and the conserved F or W are not part of the CDR3 here. D genes are given only for firm matches.

j_call v_call d_call cdr3_aa
TRBJ2-3 TRBV7-9 TRBD2 ASSPSGLALTSTDTQY
TRBJ1-1 TRBV7-2 . ASSLYTEAF
TRBJ1-2 TRBV4-1 TRBD1 ASRNLGGGFRGGYT
TRBJ2-1 TRBV5-1 . ASSLEAPGQF
TRBJ2-1 TRBV11-3 . ASSLDYGGRNEQF
TRBJ1-6 TRBV27 . ASSLGGTDSPLH
TRBJ1-1 TRBV19 TRBD1 ASSSDRGLRSEAF
TRBJ1-5 TRBV5-1 TRBD1 ASSLNRGQGVGSNQPQH
TRBJ1-2 TRBV28 . ASSPRGVRDYGYT
TRBJ1-1 TRBV14 . ASSPRGPMGNTEAF
TRBJ2-4 TRBV7-2 TRBD1 ASSLDGTAALGAKNIQY
TRBJ2-5 TRBV11-1 . ASSLVVRGSETQY
TRBJ1-1 TRBV2 TRBD1 ASRGQDTEAF
TRBJ1-4 TRBV5-1 . ASSPTGLNEKLF
TRBJ2-3 TRBV29-1 . SVEGLGVTDTQY
TRBJ2-1 TRBV4-2 . ASSQEAGKAGALNEQF
TRBJ1-2 TRBV5-5 . ASSLAHSSSNYGYT
TRBJ2-5 TRBV5-5 . ASSSPRWIHRPRETQY
TRBJ2-3 TRBV7-2 TRBD2 ASSPLPSGLANTDTQY
TRBJ2-6 TRBV30 . AWSRAGSGLTNVLT
TRBJ1-1 TRBV11-2 TRBD1 ASSTGQGGAEAF
TRBJ2-7 TRBV28 . ASSLTGRRAEQY
TRBJ1-3 TRBV5-1 . ASSQRAGDTIY
TRBJ2-6 TRBV5-1 TRBD1 ASSLWPQTGTSSGANVLT
TRBJ2-2 TRBV30 . AWSVRSGRRQAGELF
TRBJ2-1 TRBV9 . ASSTGSYNEQF
TRBJ2-6 TRBV6-1 . ASGSSSGANVLT
TRBJ2-3 TRBV5-1 TRBD2 ASSPGLAGGSTDTQY